This T cell receptor (beta chain) was observed in a study of cytotoxic CD8 clonotypes in ibrutinib-treated CLL. Findings and caveats of the study: For progressing versus sustained-remission patients, sampling times were not the same. There were few public clonotypes, and on treatment they contracted or stayed stable.

The CDR3 runs to 16 residues. Germline assignment: CDR1 SGHAT and CDR2 FQNNGV. Germline trimming cut 1 base from V and 7 bases from J; bases unmatched to any gene: 4. Sequencing used immunoSEQ multiplex PCR; TCRdb keeps in-frame clones, though not all of them. The table shows 12,000 or so clones, with around two thirds occurring only once. A few counts support this clone. Its specificity is unknown. The authors obtained roughly 2 micrograms of genomic DNA from cryopreserved PBMCs for TCR beta libraries. The source is a human donor with chronic lymphocytic leukemia. This sample comprised PBMCs, obtained before ibrutinib treatment. The V gene is TRBV11-2, the J gene TRBJ2-5; 15 nucleotides line up with TRBD2. CDR3 residues: CASSLGTSGGDATQYF. The CDR3 region has the DNA TGTGCCAGCAGCTTAGGGACTAGCGGGGGGGATGCGACCCAGTACTTC.